The 28 T cell receptor beta chains below come from one sample, sequenced in a study of CD8 T cells in ankylosing spondylitis. Study-level points and caveats: Seemingly distinctive of ankylosing spondylitis blood was a TCR beta motif formed by eight highly homologous variants.

Antigens of these TCRs are unknown. TCRdb re-called the 5' RACE reads with MiXCR, one entry per CDR3 protein. The table has around 540,000 distinct CDR3 sequences, roughly an eighth seen once. The sample comprised blood, either unsorted or a sorted T cell fraction (not recorded which). The receptors here all came from a male donor with ankylosing spondylitis.

This clonotype appeared a few times. V is TRBV4-2 and J is TRBJ2-5, with TRBD2 identical over 7 bases. Germline V gene sequence: CDR1 LGHNA, CDR2 YNFKEQ. V gave up 1 base and J gave up 2 bases; unmatched junction bases: 10. This CDR3 region has 17 residues. The CDR3 spells CASSQGPSSGGQETQYF. CDR3 nucleotides: TGTGCCAGCAGCCAAGGCCCATCTAGCGGCGGGCAAGAGACCCAGTACTTC.

Only a few counts were recorded for this clonotype. The chain employs TRBV2 and TRBJ2-3, with 10 bases fitting TRBD2. There are 15 residues in the CDR3. Trimming took 6 bases from V and 3 from J; bases not matched to a gene: 6. Germline V gene lookup returns CDR1 SNHLY and CDR2 FYNNEI. The CDR3 is CASSPSGLATDTQYF. The CDR3 DNA follows: TGTGCCAGCAGCCCCTCGGGACTAGCGACAGATACGCAGTATTTT.

This CDR3 reads CASSPQGDGGEQFF. DNA for the CDR3: TGTGCCAGCTCACCTCAGGGGGACGGGGGTGAGCAGTTCTTC. This chain joins TRBV18 and TRBJ2-1; TRBD1 is a possible D gene (7 bases). This CDR3 comprises 14 residues. Germline CDR1 is KGHSH and CDR2 is LQKENI. The V and J ends lost 3 bases and 9 bases respectively, with 15 bases between them.

The chain combines TRBV11-2 with TRBJ1-1; no reliable D call. Germline V CDR1 and CDR2: SGHAT, FQNNGV. The CDR3 sequence is 14 residues long. Trimming stripped 1 base from V and 5 bases from J, with 11 bases between. CDR3 loop: CASSLGPGETEAFF. DNA for the CDR3: TGTGCCAGCAGCTTAGGTCCGGGAGAAACTGAAGCTTTCTTT.

The V call is TRBV7-9, the J call TRBJ2-1; D is unclear. Germline V gene sequence: CDR1 SEHNR, CDR2 FQNEAQ (reference sequence). Trimming removed 6 bases from V and 8 bases from J, with 11 bases in between. The CDR3 is 12 amino acids. CDR3 sequence (DNA): TGTGCCAGCAGAAGCTCCTGGGATGAGCAGTTCTTC. This codes for CASRSSWDEQFF.

This clonotype has ten or more counts. The V and J genes are TRBV5-1 and TRBJ2-1; 7 bases align to TRBD2. The germline V gene encodes CDR1 SGHRS and CDR2 YFSETQ. This CDR3 region has 15 residues. V lost 0 bases to trimming and J lost 2 bases; unmatched junction nucleotides: 2. This CDR3 is CASSLGLAAYNEQFF. Written as DNA, the CDR3 is TGCGCCAGCAGCTTGGGGCTAGCGGCCTACAATGAGCAGTTCTTC.

DNA of the CDR3: TGTGCCAGTATCCCCACGGCGGGGGGCCCGGATCCTGAAAAACTGTTTTTT. Translated, it gives CASIPTAGGPDPEKLFF. This chain uses TRBV19 with TRBJ1-4, with a tentative D call TRBD1 (6 bases). The ends were cut back, 7 bases at V and 7 bases at J, with 25 bases in the middle. Germline CDR1 is LNHDA and CDR2 is SQIVND (reference sequence). This CDR3 contains 17 residues.

This chain connects TRBV9 to TRBJ2-7, with 10 bases fitting TRBD1. V dropped 4 bases and J dropped 0; count of bases not matched to a gene: 7. The CDR3 is 16 amino acids. The germline V gene has CDR1 SGDLS and CDR2 YYNGEE. The CDR3 DNA reads as TGTGCCAGCAGCAAAGTGGGACAGGGGTTCTCCTACGAGCAGTACTTC. Protein product: CASSKVGQGFSYEQYF.

The rearrangement links TRBV20-1 to TRBJ1-6; D is unclear. The length of the CDR3 is 15 residues. CDR1 and CDR2 (germline): DFQATT, SNEGSKA (reference sequence). V lost 1 base to trimming and J lost 8 bases, with 15 bases between them. CDR3 nucleotides: TGCAGTGCTAGAGCAGACCCGGAATCGGATTCACCCCTCCACTTT. Encoded protein: CSARADPESDSPLHF.

This clonotype was counted a few times. The chain links TRBV6-1 to TRBJ1-1; a weak D match, TRBD1 (6 bases). This CDR3 comprises 14 residues. V lost 1 base and J 1 base, leaving 7 bases between the germline ends. Per germline, CDR1 MNHNS and CDR2 SASEGT. The CDR3 DNA reads TGTGCCAGCAGTGAAGTGGACAGGAACACTGAAGCTTTCTTT. Residues: CASSEVDRNTEAFF.

This clonotype was seen at least ten times. The CDR3: CSARWDFVFDEQFF. CDR3 coding DNA: TGCAGTGCTAGGTGGGACTTCGTTTTCGATGAGCAGTTCTTC. The rearrangement joins TRBV20-1 to TRBJ2-1, with D possibly matching TRBD2 (6 bases). V shed 3 bases and J shed 8 bases, with 17 bases lying between them. The CDR3 is 14 amino acids. The germline gives CDR1 DFQATT, CDR2 SNEGSKA (reference sequence).

The rearrangement joins TRBV4-1 to TRBJ2-1, with TRBD2 matching 10 bases. The CDR3 is 15 amino acids. The germline gives CDR1 MGHRA, CDR2 YSYEKL. V lost 6 bases, J lost 8 bases, and 10 bases stayed unmatched. In DNA, the CDR3 is TGCGCCAGCAGTCGCGGAGCGGGGGGGATAGATGAGCAGTTCTTC. It translates to CASSRGAGGIDEQFF.

This clonotype was found a few times. The chain uses TRBV30 and TRBJ1-4; 10 nucleotides agree with TRBD1. This CDR3 comprises 15 residues. Trimming cost V 0 bases and J 8 bases; bases outside gene matches: 6. The germline V gene encodes CDR1 GTSNPN and CDR2 SVGIG (reference sequence). The CDR3 region is CAWSVGTGVREKLFF. Here the CDR3 DNA reads TGTGCCTGGAGTGTTGGGACAGGGGTCAGAGAAAAACTGTTTTTT.

V and J are TRBV13 and TRBJ2-4; perhaps TRBD2 as D (6 bases). Germline CDR1 PRHDT, CDR2 FYEKMQ (reference sequence). The CDR3 extends over 17 amino acids. V lost 3 bases, J lost 2 bases, and 17 bases lay in between. CDR3 sequence: CASSLSAGRESKNIQYF. CDR3 bases: TGTGCCAGCAGCTTGTCGGCAGGGCGGGAATCCAAAAACATTCAGTACTTC. The full variable domain, with the rest looked up from reference TRBV13 and TRBJ2-4, is AAGVIQSPRHLIKEKRETATLKCYPIPRHDTVYWYQQGPGQDPQFLISFYEKMQSDKGSIPDRFSAQQFSDYHSELNMSSLELGDSALYFCASSLSAGRESKNIQYFGAGTRLSVL.

This clonotype was detected only a few times. This sequence joins TRBV29-1 and TRBJ1-2; 7 nucleotides agree with TRBD1. V gave up 1 base and J gave up 6 bases; unmatched junction bases: 11. The CDR3 runs to 15 residues. Germline CDR1 SQVTM, CDR2 ANQGSEA. The CDR3 spells CSVEGGSRGFDGYTF. The CDR3 DNA reads TGCAGCGTTGAAGGGGGGAGCAGGGGGTTCGATGGCTACACCTTC.

This clonotype was seen repeatedly, ten times or more. V gene TRBV7-9 combines with J gene TRBJ1-1, with no clear D. The V gene's germline CDR1 is SEHNR and CDR2 FQNEAQ (reference sequence). CDR3 length equals 12 residues. With 5 bases removed from V and 4 bases from J, the gap between germline ends came to 8 bases. For the CDR3, the DNA is TGTGCCAGCAGCCCACGGGCCACTGAAGCTTTCTTT. Protein sequence: CASSPRATEAFF.

V and J are TRBV24-1 and TRBJ2-5; 7 nucleotides match TRBD2. This CDR3 has 15 residues. Trimming removed 4 bases from V and 2 bases from J; junction bases left unmatched: 6. CDR1 is KGHDR, CDR2 SFDVKD, per germline. The CDR3 spells CATSEGGSSQETQYF. In DNA form, the CDR3 reads TGTGCCACCAGTGAGGGCGGGAGCTCGCAAGAGACCCAGTACTTC.

This clonotype showed up just a few times. The J gene is TRBJ2-7, the V gene TRBV7-8; D unresolved. The V and J ends lost 2 bases and 4 bases respectively, with 12 bases between them. Germline V lookup: CDR1 SGHVS, CDR2 FQNEAQ. The CDR3 sequence is 14 residues long. The CDR3 DNA follows: TGTGCCAGCAGCTTACGTTCCCCCCAATACGAGCAGTACTTC. This sequence encodes CASSLRSPQYEQYF.

This clonotype was found a few times. The rearrangement uses TRBV27 and TRBJ2-7, with 12 bases aligning to TRBD2. V lost 5 bases, J lost 6 bases, and 5 bases stayed unmatched. CDR3 length equals 14 residues. The germline gives CDR1 MNHEY, CDR2 SMNVEV (reference sequence). CDR3 coding DNA: TGTGCCAGCAGTACACTAGCGGGAGGCTCCGAGCAGTACTTC. This translates into CASSTLAGGSEQYF.

A few counts support this clonotype. V usage is TRBV20-1 and J usage is TRBJ1-1; 11 nucleotides line up with TRBD1. Germline V lookup: CDR1 DFQATT, CDR2 SNEGSKA (reference sequence). V dropped 0 bases and J dropped 0; count of bases not matched to a gene: 6. This CDR3 region has 17 residues. CDR3 bases: TGCAGTGCTAGAGATGAAGGACAGGGGGCGATGAACACTGAAGCTTTCTTT. Translation: CSARDEGQGAMNTEAFF.

This clonotype has a count of ten or more. V and J are TRBV29-1 and TRBJ1-2; 8 bases agree with TRBD1. Trimming removed 4 bases from V and 5 bases from J; junction bases left unmatched: 3. CDR3 size: 12 residues. Germline assignment: CDR1 SQVTM and CDR2 ANQGSEA. The CDR3, as DNA: TGCAGCGTTGTACAGGGGGTGTATGGCTACACCTTC. It yields the protein CSVVQGVYGYTF.

In this sample, this clonotype turned up a few times. V usage is TRBV20-1 and J usage is TRBJ1-4, with TRBD1 identical over 9 bases. The CDR3 has 13 residues. CDR1 and CDR2 (germline): DFQATT, SNEGSKA (reference sequence). In nucleotides, the CDR3 is TGCAGCGTAAACAGGGGGCGGGATGAAAAACTGTTTTTT. Protein sequence: CSVNRGRDEKLFF.

This clonotype was seen at least ten times. The gene calls are TRBV12-3 or TRBV12-4 and TRBJ2-2, with 7 positions matching TRBD1. The CDR3 sequence is 15 residues long. J was trimmed by 4 bases and V by 2 bases; bases with no gene match: 4. CDR3 in DNA: TGTGCCAGCAGTTTACGGCAGGGGGTCACCGGGGAGCTGTTTTTT. It encodes CASSLRQGVTGELFF.

This clonotype was counted a few times. The gene calls are TRBV20-1 and TRBJ2-5; D could derive from TRBD1 or TRBD2 (5 bases each). CDR1 DFQATT and CDR2 SNEGSKA come from the germline V gene (reference sequence). CDR3 length equals 15 residues. Trimming stripped 5 bases from V and 1 base from J, with 17 bases between. Written as DNA, the CDR3 is TGCAGTGCTGGGGACGGGCAGCGCTTCCAAGAGACCCAGTACTTC. Its protein is CSAGDGQRFQETQYF.

This rearrangement joins TRBV12-3 or TRBV12-4 to TRBJ2-1; 7 bases are shared with TRBD2. The trim removed 5 bases at V and 4 bases at J, leaving 8 bases unmatched. CDR3 size: 15 residues. The CDR3 protein is CASSLGRETYNEQFF. The CDR3 region has the DNA TGTGCCAGCAGTCTCGGGCGGGAGACATACAATGAGCAGTTCTTC.

The chain is built from TRBV19 and TRBJ2-2; D unresolved. This CDR3 spans 15 amino acids. V was clipped by 7 bases and J by 0 bases, with 12 bases between them. Germline V CDR1 and CDR2: LNHDA, SQIVND (reference sequence). The DNA for the CDR3 is TGTGCCAGTACCTCGGACGGAGCGAACACCGGGGAGCTGTTTTTT. It specifies CASTSDGANTGELFF. The variable domain in full, completed from reference TRBV19 and TRBJ2-2, reads DGGITQSPKYLFRKEGQNVTLSCEQNLNHDAMYWYRQDPGQGLRLIYYSQIVNDFQKGDIAEGYSVSREKKESFPLTVTSAQKNPTAFYLCASTSDGANTGELFFGEGSRLTVL.

V is TRBV5-1 and J is TRBJ2-1, with 10 bases fitting TRBD2. J gave up 2 bases and V 0 bases, and 5 bases lay outside the gene matches. CDR1 is SGHRS and CDR2 is YFSETQ in the germline V gene. The CDR3 extends over 17 amino acids. CDR3 in DNA: TGCGCCAGCAGCTTGGCCAGTACTAGCGGGACCTACAATGAGCAGTTCTTC. Translated: CASSLASTSGTYNEQFF.

This clonotype appeared many times. V is TRBV14 and J is TRBJ2-5; TRBD1 might be the D (6 bases). Germline CDR1 reads SGHDN; CDR2 reads FVKESK. This CDR3 is 14 amino acids long. V was shortened by 5 bases and J by 1 base, with 11 bases between the two germline ends. CDR3 in amino acids: CASSVAGVQETQYF. DNA of the CDR3: TGTGCCAGCAGCGTGGCAGGGGTCCAAGAGACCCAGTACTTC.